Listed below are T cell receptor beta chains from one sample, sequenced in a study of identical twins. TCRdb analysed the 5' RACE reads with MiXCR anew, one entry per CDR3 protein. The data show 500,000 to 650,000 distinct CDR3 sequences, about a fifth seen once. The sample also formed part of further work on yellow fever vaccine responses in identical twins.

Sequenced sample: CD4+ T cells sorted from blood. The receptors stem from a young woman in good health. Both conserved end residues are part of each CDR3. A D gene is named only where the DNA matches it firmly. Clone size is given for some rows only: seen once, a few or many times, or a class if the clone is expanded.

size	V	J	D	DNA	CDR3
-	TRBV6-1	TRBJ2-1	TRBD1	TGTGCCAGCAGCAAAAAGACAGGGGTTGTTGGAAATGAGCAGTTCTTC	CASSKKTGVVGNEQFF
few	TRBV12-3/TRBV12-4	TRBJ2-7	TRBD2	TGTGCCAGCGGCGGGAGAAGGAACGAGCAGTACTTC	CASGGRRNEQYF
few	TRBV28	TRBJ1-3	-	TGTGCCAGCAGCAGGACAGCTAGCTCTGGAAACACCATATATTTT	CASSRTASSGNTIYF
few	TRBV20-1	TRBJ1-2	TRBD1	TGCAGTGTTAGGCCCACAGGGGTTGGCTACACCTTC	CSVRPTGVGYTF
-	TRBV14	TRBJ2-2	-	TGTGCCAGCAGCCAAGACCCCCCCAACACCGGGGAGCTGTTTTTT	CASSQDPPNTGELFF
-	TRBV6-5	TRBJ2-6	-	TGTGCCAGCACAGACCTGTCCGGCGTCCTGACTTTC	CASTDLSGVLTF
-	TRBV24-1	TRBJ2-3	-	TGTGCCACCAGTGATTTGACAGAAAAAAAAGATACGCAGTATTTT	CATSDLTEKKDTQYF
many	TRBV5-1	TRBJ2-1	-	TGCGCCAGCAGCGAAAACAATGAGCAGTTCTTC	CASSENNEQFF
few	TRBV5-1	TRBJ2-7	TRBD1	TGCGCCAGCAGCTTGCAGGGGGCTTTATACGAGCAGTACTTC	CASSLQGALYEQYF
-	TRBV28	TRBJ1-4	-	TGTGCCAGCAGTTCGGGGGGCCTCAATAATGAAAAACTGTTTTTT	CASSSGGLNNEKLFF
few	TRBV5-1	TRBJ2-2	TRBD1	TGCGCCAGCAGCGGGGTAACCGGGACAGAAAACACCGGGGAGCTGTTTTTT	CASSGVTGTENTGELFF
few	TRBV5-6	TRBJ2-3	-	TGTGCCAGCAGCTTGCAGGCTGGTCTCCGCACAGATACGCAGTATTTT	CASSLQAGLRTDTQYF
few	TRBV20-1	TRBJ2-2	TRBD2	TGCAGTGCTAGAGATACAGCGGGGGTCACCGGGGAGCTGTTTTTT	CSARDTAGVTGELFF
-	TRBV6-1	TRBJ2-7	TRBD2	TGTGCCAGCAGGCTTCTAGCGGAGGCCTACGAGCAGTACTTC	CASRLLAEAYEQYF
-	TRBV3-1	TRBJ2-3	-	TGTGCCAGCAGCCAAGGGGGACAAGGGACCACAGATACGCAGTATTTT	CASSQGGQGTTDTQYF
-	TRBV20-1	TRBJ2-1	-	TGCAGTGCGATGAGGGCGGGAATTGGGAACAATGAGCAGTTCTTC	CSAMRAGIGNNEQFF
few	TRBV4-1	TRBJ2-2	TRBD2	TGCGCCAGCAGCCAAGGCTCGACTAGCGGCCCCACCGGGGAGCTGTTTTTT	CASSQGSTSGPTGELFF
-	TRBV6-5	TRBJ2-2	TRBD2	TGTGCCAGCAGTTACTATAGGCTAGCGGGAGTAACCGGGGAGCTGTTTTTT	CASSYYRLAGVTGELFF
few	TRBV6-1	TRBJ2-3	-	TGTGCCACCCACGGGACGGATACTATAGGGGATACGCAGTATTTT	CATHGTDTIGDTQYF
-	TRBV11-2	TRBJ2-3	-	TGTGCCAGCAACGTAGCGACAGATACGCAGTATTTT	CASNVATDTQYF
-	TRBV12-3/TRBV12-4	TRBJ1-1	-	TGTGCCAGCAGCCGTCTTCCCTTTTCGAACACTGAAGCTTTCTTT	CASSRLPFSNTEAFF
-	TRBV9	TRBJ2-7	-	TGTGCCAGCAGCGTGGGGTTCTCCTACGAGCAGTACTTC	CASSVGFSYEQYF
few	TRBV27	TRBJ2-2	-	TGTGCCAGCACCACCGGCCGGGGCACCGGGGAGCTGTTTTTT	CASTTGRGTGELFF
few	TRBV6-4	TRBJ2-3	TRBD1	TGTGCCAGCAGTGCCACAGGGGAGACAGATACGCAGTATTTT	CASSATGETDTQYF
few	TRBV19	TRBJ1-4	-	TGTGCCAGTAGGACAGGTCCAACTAATGAAAAACTGTTTTTT	CASRTGPTNEKLFF
-	TRBV6-1	TRBJ2-1	-	TGTGCCGGTAGCGGCCCTAGGGGCTACAATGAGCAGTTCTTC	CAGSGPRGYNEQFF
-	TRBV7-9	TRBJ2-7	-	TGTGCCAGGAGATTTTCGGACTCCAACTACGAGCAGTACTTC	CARRFSDSNYEQYF
-	TRBV2	TRBJ2-7	-	TGTGCCAGCAGTGGGGGCCACGAGCAGTACTTC	CASSGGHEQYF
-	TRBV3-1	TRBJ2-5	-	TGTGCCAGCAGCCAAGAAAGCACGGCGAACTTACAAGAGACCCAGTACTTC	CASSQESTANLQETQYF
few	TRBV18	TRBJ2-5	TRBD2	TGTGCCAGCTCACCACCGCGGGGGATACAAGAGACCCAGTACTTC	CASSPPRGIQETQYF
-	TRBV18	TRBJ2-1	TRBD2	TGTGCCAGCTCACCACCGTTGGGCAGCGGGGCCCTACAGAGGCAGTTCTTC	CASSPPLGSGALQRQFF
few	TRBV3-1	TRBJ2-5	TRBD1	TGTGCCAGCAGCCAAGTGGGACAGGGGGCTCTGGAGACCCAGTACTTC	CASSQVGQGALETQYF
-	TRBV3-1	TRBJ2-7	-	TGTGCCAGCAGCCATCCGGGACTTTCCTACGAGCAGTACTTC	CASSHPGLSYEQYF